The clone carrying this T cell receptor (beta chain) was observed a few times. Its antigen is undetermined. Using its own MiXCR run on the reads, TCRdb lists one record per CDR3 protein. The table has approximately 990,000 distinct CDR3 sequences, 30% to 40% seen once. The V gene lost 4 bases and the J gene lost 3 bases, with 21 bases spanning the gap. This CDR3 comprises 17 residues. The germline V gene has CDR1 SEHNR and CDR2 FQNEAQ (reference sequence). The entry originates in a study of T cell repertoires in cytomegalovirus infection. Background on the study: CMV infection together with matching HLA type was indicated by public TCR beta signatures.

The source of this sequence is a human donor in good health (CMV status not recorded). Some clones in this sample may be carry-over from other donors' samples. The rearrangement joins TRBV7-9 to TRBJ1-1, with D possibly matching TRBD1 (5 bases). The input for sequencing was cultured CD8+ T cells from PBMCs, taken from culture after CMV antigen stimulation. CDR3 residues: CASSSPRAGRWDTEAFF. DNA of the CDR3: TGTGCCAGCAGCTCTCCCAGGGCCGGGCGGTGGGACACTGAAGCTTTCTTT. The variable domain in full, completed from reference TRBV7-9 and TRBJ1-1, reads DTGVSQNPRHKITKRGQNVTFRCDPISEHNRLYWYRQTLGQGPEFLTYFQNEAQLEKSRLLSDRFSAERPKGSFSTLEIQRTEQGDSAMYLCASSSPRAGRWDTEAFFGQGTRLTVV.